Shown below are 27 T cell receptor beta chains from a single sample sequenced in a study of metastatic and nonmetastatic thyroid tumors. TCRdb re-analyzed the PCR reads through MiXCR. The data show over 70,000 clones, 18% seen once. All patients were treatment-naive before thyroid surgery. Sequenced material: blood. The source is a female donor with papillary thyroid cancer or a benign thyroid nodule (not recorded which). Some clones in this sample may be carry-over from other donors' samples.

This clone appeared a few times. This chain links TRBV19 with TRBJ1-2; 7 bases match TRBD1. Germline assignment: CDR1 LNHDA and CDR2 SQIVND (reference sequence). The CDR3 runs to 13 residues. V shed 6 bases, J shed 2 bases, and the junction held 3 bases outside the gene matches. Written as DNA, the CDR3 is TGTGCCAGTAGACCGGGACAGAACTATGGCTACACCTTC. Its protein is CASRPGQNYGYTF.

This clone was observed many times. V usage is TRBV12-5 and J usage is TRBJ2-5; tentatively, D is TRBD1 or TRBD2 (5 bases each). Trimming cost V 7 bases and J 4 bases, with 10 bases left between them. The CDR3 is 12 residues long. Looked up from germline, CDR1 is LGHNT and CDR2 is FRNRAP. The CDR3 protein is CASAAGTETQYF. The DNA for the CDR3 is TGTGCTAGTGCGGCAGGGACAGAGACCCAGTACTTC.

This chain joins TRBV5-1 and TRBJ2-5; D tentatively reads TRBD1 or TRBD2 (5 bases each). Germline values: CDR1 SGHRS, CDR2 YFSETQ. Trimming took 4 bases from V and 0 from J, leaving 10 bases between them. The CDR3 extends over 14 amino acids. DNA of the CDR3: TGCGCCAGCAGCCCCGGGACCCACCAAGAGACCCAGTACTTC. Amino acids: CASSPGTHQETQYF.

This clone appeared a few times. This chain uses TRBV2 with TRBJ2-7; D not certain. V lost 2 bases and J 0 bases, leaving 5 bases between the germline ends. Germline-derived CDR1 and CDR2 are SNHLY and FYNNEI. This CDR3 is built from 13 residues. The CDR3 DNA sequence: TGTGCCAGCAGTGAAAACAGCTCCTACGAGCAGTACTTC. Its protein product is CASSENSSYEQYF.

This chain connects TRBV12-3 or TRBV12-4 to TRBJ2-1; D not certain. The length of the CDR3 is 12 residues. V was cut by 2 bases and J by 9 bases, with 8 bases left in between. CDR3 region: CASSLIWGEQFF. CDR3 nucleotides: TGTGCCAGCAGTTTAATCTGGGGTGAGCAGTTCTTC.

This clone has a count of ten or more. The CDR3 nucleotides are TGCGCCAGCAGCCCACCGGACAGGAGGGGTGAAAAACTGTTTTTT. Encoded protein: CASSPPDRRGEKLFF. The rearrangement uses TRBV4-1 and TRBJ1-4; 7 bases align to TRBD1. The V gene's germline CDR1 is MGHRA and CDR2 YSYEKL. The CDR3 runs to 15 residues. Unmatched junction bases numbered 9, after V lost 4 bases and J lost 7 bases.

This chain joins TRBV11-2 and TRBJ2-3; D possibly uses TRBD1 or TRBD2 (5 bases each). The germline V and J ends were trimmed by 2 bases and 4 bases, with 19 bases remaining between them. This CDR3 region has 17 residues. In germline, CDR1 is SGHAT, CDR2 FQNNGV. This CDR3 reads CASSLNARGGHADTQYF. The CDR3 coding sequence is TGTGCCAGCAGCTTAAACGCGAGGGGTGGTCATGCAGATACGCAGTATTTT. Based on the CDR3 plus reference TRBV11-2 and TRBJ2-3, the full variable domain is EAGVAQSPRYKIIEKRQSVAFWCNPISGHATLYWYQQILGQGPKLLIQFQNNGVVDDSQLPKDRFSAERLKGVDSTLKIQPAKLEDSAVYLCASSLNARGGHADTQYFGPGTRLTVL.

Details on this clone: One junction end does not reproduce the germline sequence, and a read error may be involved. The V gene is TRBV6-1, the J gene TRBJ2-1; 7 bases are a match to TRBD2. The CDR3 covers 15 residues. CDR1 MNHNS and CDR2 SASEGT come from the germline V gene. The DNA for the CDR3 is TGTGCCAGCAGTACGCGACGGGGGGTCTACAATGAGAAGTTCTTC. This sequence encodes CASSTRRGVYNEKFF.

This clone was seen many times. The chain joins TRBV21-1 to TRBJ2-3. TRBV21-1 is labeled a pseudogene. This CDR3 has 20 residues. The CDR3 loop is CASSIRPDSFFTPSTDTQYF. Here the CDR3 DNA reads TGTGCCAGCAGCATCCGACCAGACTCCTTCTTTACTCCTAGCACAGATACGCAGTATTTT.

This clone was recorded a few times. The chain employs TRBV2 and TRBJ2-1; 7 bases map to TRBD1. With 6 bases clipped from V and 8 bases from J, the junction kept 4 bases outside the gene matches. The CDR3 has 12 residues. Looked up from germline, CDR1 is SNHLY and CDR2 is FYNNEI. CDR3: CASSGDSHEQFF. For the CDR3, the DNA is TGTGCCAGCAGCGGGGACAGCCATGAGCAGTTCTTC. The whole variable domain, filled in from reference TRBV2 and TRBJ2-1, reads EPEVTQTPSHQVTQMGQEVILRCVPISNHLYFYWYRQILGQKVEFLVSFYNNEISEKSEIFDDQFSVERPDGSNFTLKIRSTKLEDSAMYFCASSGDSHEQFFGPGTRLTVL.

This clone has a count of ten or more. J is TRBJ2-1 and V is TRBV6-1; 10 bases map to TRBD2. This CDR3 is built from 14 residues. Germline V lookup: CDR1 MNHNS, CDR2 SASEGT. V trimming: 7 bases; J trimming: 2 bases; junction bases outside the gene matches: 2. The CDR3 DNA is TGTGCCAGCACTAGCGGGAGAACCTACAATGAGCAGTTCTTC. Translated: CASTSGRTYNEQFF.

This clone was seen at least ten times. The V gene is TRBV13, the J gene TRBJ2-6; the D gene is possibly TRBD1 (6 bases). The V and J ends lost 8 bases and 1 base respectively, with 24 bases between them. The V gene's germline CDR1 is PRHDT and CDR2 FYEKMQ (reference sequence). CDR3 length equals 19 residues. The CDR3 DNA reads as TGTGCCAGCGGCGTCCTCACCTGGGGGCTGGAGTCTGGGGCCAACGTCCTGACTTTC. It yields the protein CASGVLTWGLESGANVLTF.

The CDR3 spells CASSLVWGSGSYYEQYF. In DNA form, the CDR3 reads TGTGCCAGCAGCTTAGTGTGGGGTAGCGGGAGTTACTACGAGCAGTACTTC. The chain has TRBV11-1 and TRBJ2-7; 9 positions agree with TRBD2. Germline V CDR1 and CDR2: SGHAT, FQDESV (reference sequence). V dropped 1 base and J dropped 3; count of bases not matched to a gene: 10. The CDR3 loop spans 17 amino acids.

This clone was counted between two and nine times. This sequence joins TRBV12-3 or TRBV12-4 and TRBJ2-1; 7 nucleotides align to TRBD2. This CDR3 contains 13 residues. Trimming took 6 bases from V and 6 from J; bases not matched to a gene: 5. The CDR3 DNA sequence: TGTGCCAGCAGCGGGGGGACCGCCAATGAGCAGTTCTTC. Protein product: CASSGGTANEQFF.

In its sample, this clone was seen a few times. The chain links TRBV27 to TRBJ2-3, with a possible D match to TRBD1 (5 bases). Germline CDR1 MNHEY, CDR2 SMNVEV (reference sequence). The CDR3 is 14 amino acids. V was pared by 3 bases and J by 7 bases, with 14 bases between. For the CDR3, the DNA is TGTGCCAGCAGTTTGGTGGGGCCGACATATACGCAGTATTTT. Translated, it gives CASSLVGPTYTQYF.

This clone was detected many times. The chain is built from TRBV6-2 or TRBV6-3 and TRBJ2-1; TRBD2 matches at 10 bases. Germline lookup yields CDR1 MNHEY and CDR2 SVGEGT. The CDR3 is 15 amino acids. Unmatched junction bases numbered 4, after V lost 4 bases and J lost 4 bases. CDR3 sequence: CASSLGTSDYNEQFF. The CDR3 DNA reads as TGTGCCAGCAGTTTGGGGACTAGCGATTACAATGAGCAGTTCTTC.

Ten or more counts support this clone. The chain couples TRBV30 to TRBJ2-6; 7 positions match TRBD1. Germline V CDR1 and CDR2: GTSNPN, SVGIG (reference sequence). The CDR3 is 18 amino acids. V dropped 4 bases and J dropped 2; count of bases not matched to a gene: 14. The CDR3, as DNA: TGTGCCTGGAAGGGTGTGACAGGGAGAGCTACTGGGGCCAACGTCCTGACTTTC. This codes for CAWKGVTGRATGANVLTF.

This clone showed up many times. This CDR3 is CAWSVIWGTEAFF. In DNA form, the CDR3 reads TGTGCCTGGAGTGTTATTTGGGGCACTGAAGCTTTCTTT. The gene calls are TRBV30 and TRBJ1-1; D remains unclear. V gave up 0 bases and J gave up 4 bases, with 9 bases separating them. Germline lookup yields CDR1 GTSNPN and CDR2 SVGIG (reference sequence). The CDR3 is 13 amino acids.

Many counts were recorded for this clone. This chain connects TRBV6-6 to TRBJ2-1; D may be TRBD2 (5 bases). Germline V gene lookup returns CDR1 MNHNY and CDR2 SVGAGI (reference sequence). CDR3 length equals 16 residues. Trimming cost V 2 bases and J 0 bases, with 11 bases left between them. The chain's CDR3 is CASSYEGGHSYNEQFF. DNA of the CDR3: TGTGCCAGCAGTTACGAGGGCGGGCACTCCTACAATGAGCAGTTCTTC.

This rearrangement joins TRBV5-1 to TRBJ2-1; possible D gene TRBD1, 6 bases. V was clipped by 4 bases and J by 0 bases, with 17 bases between them. The CDR3 has 17 residues. Per the germline V gene, CDR1 is SGHRS and CDR2 is YFSETQ. CDR3 residues: CASSTTPGAGSYNEQFF. The CDR3 nucleotides are TGCGCCAGCAGCACAACTCCAGGGGCCGGCTCCTACAATGAGCAGTTCTTC.

The rearrangement links TRBV5-4 to TRBJ2-5; 7 bases line up with TRBD2. The germline V gene encodes CDR1 SGHNT and CDR2 YYREEE (reference sequence). With V trimmed by 1 base and J by 3 bases, 6 bases remained unmatched. The CDR3 length is 15 residues. The CDR3 loop is CASSLSSGREETQYF. In DNA, the CDR3 is TGTGCCAGCAGCTTGTCTAGTGGGAGGGAAGAGACCCAGTACTTC.

The gene calls are TRBV20-1 and TRBJ1-6; tentatively, D is TRBD1 (6 bases). The CDR3 spans 15 residues. With 0 bases removed from V and 5 bases from J, the gap between germline ends came to 11 bases. Looked up from germline, CDR1 is DFQATT and CDR2 is SNEGSKA (reference sequence). CDR3 sequence (DNA): TGCAGTGCTAGAGAAGGGGGTCCCAATAATTCACCCCTCCACTTT. Protein product: CSAREGGPNNSPLHF.

This clone was observed at least ten times. This chain connects TRBV7-2 to TRBJ1-6; tentative D call: TRBD1 (5 bases). This CDR3 spans 17 amino acids. The germline V gene has CDR1 SGHTA and CDR2 FQGNSA. Trimming removed 0 bases from V and 10 bases from J, with 19 bases in between. In DNA form, the CDR3 reads TGTGCCAGCAGCTTAGCGTCGGGGGGACCTCCTCGGTCACCCCTCCACTTT. This encodes CASSLASGGPPRSPLHF.

This clone occurred many times. This chain joins TRBV12-3 or TRBV12-4 and TRBJ2-1, with unresolved D. The CDR3 is 13 amino acids. With 2 bases removed from V and 5 bases from J, the gap between germline ends came to 7 bases. The CDR3 protein is CASSLNRNNEQFF. As DNA, the CDR3 is TGTGCCAGCAGTTTAAACAGAAACAATGAGCAGTTCTTC.

This clone was counted many times. The genes are TRBV5-1 and TRBJ2-3, with 8 nucleotides matching TRBD1. Germline V gives CDR1 SGHRS, CDR2 YFSETQ. The CDR3 extends over 14 amino acids. V was pared by 4 bases and J by 6 bases, with 7 bases of the junction left unmatched. For the CDR3, the DNA is TGCGCCAGCAGCAAGGGACAGGCGGCGGATACGCAGTATTTT. This translates into CASSKGQAADTQYF.

Ten or more counts support this clone. This chain connects TRBV7-3 to TRBJ1-1; the D gene is possibly TRBD1 (5 bases). With 3 bases removed from V and 6 bases from J, the gap between germline ends came to 20 bases. This CDR3 spans 16 amino acids. Per germline, CDR1 SGHTA and CDR2 FQGTGA. CDR3 DNA sequence: TGTGCCAGCAGCTTTCAGGGTCTACCGACGTCATCTGAAGCTTTCTTT. Translated, it gives CASSFQGLPTSSEAFF. The full variable domain, with the rest looked up from reference TRBV7-3 and TRBJ1-1, is GAGVSQTPSNKVTEKGKYVELRCDPISGHTALYWYRQSLGQGPEFLIYFQGTGAADDSGLPNDRFFAVRPEGSVSTLKIQRTERGDSAVYLCASSFQGLPTSSEAFFGQGTRLTVV.

This clone has at least ten counts. V gene TRBV12-3 or TRBV12-4 combines with J gene TRBJ2-1; 11 bases align to TRBD2. The CDR3 is made up of 16 amino acids. Trimming cost V 4 bases and J 1 base; bases outside gene matches: 3. CDR3 protein: CASSSGLAASYNEQFF. The DNA for the CDR3 is TGTGCCAGCAGTTCGGGACTAGCGGCTTCCTACAATGAGCAGTTCTTC.